Below, one T cell receptor (beta chain) is given with its context. Produced via immunoSEQ multiplex PCR; TCRdb's table is partial and in-frame only. The table includes around 430,000 clones, around nine tenths detected once. The data are from a study of blood T cell repertoires in COVID-19. The ends lost 6 bases at V and 3 bases at J; junction bases unmatched: 5. The CDR3 has 13 residues. Per germline, CDR1 MDHEN and CDR2 SYDVKM. The origin of this receptor is a woman aged 50 to 60 who had recovered from COVID-19. The chain is built from TRBV28 and TRBJ2-7, with 7 bases that match TRBD1. Sequencing was done on a sample of PBMCs or T cells enriched from blood (not recorded which). The CDR3 is CASSLGQNYEQYF. The CDR3 nucleotides read TGTGCCAGCAGCCTGGGACAGAACTACGAGCAGTACTTC.